The present T cell receptor (beta chain) was sequenced within a study of blood T cells in healthy people across ages. With 0 bases removed from V and 4 bases from J, the gap between germline ends came to 4 bases. The CDR3 extends over 11 amino acids. Germline CDR1 SQVTM, CDR2 ANQGSEA. Next came a second PCR, run for about 7 to 12 cycles, which used a sample-barcoded 5' primer along with a J-beta primer mix. TCRdb re-called the 5' RACE reads with MiXCR, one entry per CDR3 protein. The sample consists of 700,000 to 1,000,000 distinct CDR3 sequences, around 43% of them appearing once. This clonotype was detected ten times or more.

The gene calls are TRBV29-1 and TRBJ2-7; D uncertain. Input material: blood. The TCR comes from a man in his 60s in good health. This chain's CDR3 is CSVEEGYEQYF. In nucleotides, the CDR3 is TGCAGCGTTGAAGAAGGTTACGAGCAGTACTTC.